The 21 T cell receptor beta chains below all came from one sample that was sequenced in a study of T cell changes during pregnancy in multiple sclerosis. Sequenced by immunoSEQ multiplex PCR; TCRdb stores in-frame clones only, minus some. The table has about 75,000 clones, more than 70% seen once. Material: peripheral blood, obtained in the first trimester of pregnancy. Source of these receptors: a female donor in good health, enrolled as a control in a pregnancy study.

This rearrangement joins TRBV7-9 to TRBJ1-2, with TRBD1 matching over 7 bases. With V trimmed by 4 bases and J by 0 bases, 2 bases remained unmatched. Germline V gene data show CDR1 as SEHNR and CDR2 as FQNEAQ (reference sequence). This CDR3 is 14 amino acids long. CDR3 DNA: TGTGCCAGCAGCTACAGGGGCACTAACTATGGCTACACCTTC. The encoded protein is CASSYRGTNYGYTF.

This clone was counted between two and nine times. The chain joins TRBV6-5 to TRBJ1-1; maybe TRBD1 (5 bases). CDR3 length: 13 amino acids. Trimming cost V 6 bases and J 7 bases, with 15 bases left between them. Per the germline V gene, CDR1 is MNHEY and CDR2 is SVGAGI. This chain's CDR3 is CASSPGHSNEAFF. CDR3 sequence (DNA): TGTGCCAGCAGCCCCGGACACTCCAATGAAGCTTTCTTT.

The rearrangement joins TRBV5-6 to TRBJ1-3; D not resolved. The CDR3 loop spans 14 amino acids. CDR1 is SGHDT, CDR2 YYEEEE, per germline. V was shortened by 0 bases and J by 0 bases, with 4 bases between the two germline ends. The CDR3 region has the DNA TGTGCCAGCAGCTTGGTGCGCTCTGGAAACACCATATATTTT. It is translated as CASSLVRSGNTIYF.

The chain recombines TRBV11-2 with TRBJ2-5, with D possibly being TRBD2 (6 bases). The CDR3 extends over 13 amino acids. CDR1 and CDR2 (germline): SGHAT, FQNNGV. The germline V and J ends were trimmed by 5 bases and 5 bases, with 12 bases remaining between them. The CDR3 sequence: CASSPGLTETQYF. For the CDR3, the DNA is TGTGCCAGCAGCCCCGGACTAACGGAGACCCAGTACTTC.

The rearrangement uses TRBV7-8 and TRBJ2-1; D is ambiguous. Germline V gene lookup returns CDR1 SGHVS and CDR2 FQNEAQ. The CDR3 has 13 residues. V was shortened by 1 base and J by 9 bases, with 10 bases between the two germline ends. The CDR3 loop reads CASSLERNTEQFF. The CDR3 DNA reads TGTGCCAGCAGCTTAGAAAGAAACACTGAGCAGTTCTTC.

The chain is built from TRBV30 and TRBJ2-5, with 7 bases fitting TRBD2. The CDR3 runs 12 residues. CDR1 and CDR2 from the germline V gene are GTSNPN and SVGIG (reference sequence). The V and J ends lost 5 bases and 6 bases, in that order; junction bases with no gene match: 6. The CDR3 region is CAWGKREKTQYF. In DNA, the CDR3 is TGTGCCTGGGGCAAGCGGGAAAAGACCCAGTACTTC.

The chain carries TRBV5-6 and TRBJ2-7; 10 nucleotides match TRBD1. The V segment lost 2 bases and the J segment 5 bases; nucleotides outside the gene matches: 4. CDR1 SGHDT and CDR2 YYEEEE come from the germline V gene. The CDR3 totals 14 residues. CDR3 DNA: TGTGCCAGCAGCTTCGGGACAGGGGCGGACGAGCAGTACTTC. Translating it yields CASSFGTGADEQYF.

Here the CDR3 reads CASSESGATYEQYF. The CDR3 region has the DNA TGTGCCAGCAGCGAGAGCGGGGCCACCTACGAGCAGTACTTC. The chain employs TRBV9 and TRBJ2-7; 7 bases map to TRBD2. Germline lookup yields CDR1 SGDLS and CDR2 YYNGEE. This CDR3 contains 14 residues. The V and J ends lost 3 bases and 2 bases, in that order; junction bases with no gene match: 5.

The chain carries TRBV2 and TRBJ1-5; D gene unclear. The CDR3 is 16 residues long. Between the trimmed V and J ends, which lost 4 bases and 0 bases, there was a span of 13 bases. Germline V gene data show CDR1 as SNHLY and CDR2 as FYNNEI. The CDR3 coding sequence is TGTGCCAGCAGTGCCAGGCTCTCGTATAGCAATCAGCCCCAGCATTTT. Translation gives CASSARLSYSNQPQHF.

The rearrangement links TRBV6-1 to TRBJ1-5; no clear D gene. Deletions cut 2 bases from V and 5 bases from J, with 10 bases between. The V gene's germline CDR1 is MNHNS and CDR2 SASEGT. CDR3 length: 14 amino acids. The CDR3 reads CASSESLSYQPQHF. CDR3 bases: TGTGCCAGCAGTGAATCTTTGAGTTATCAGCCCCAGCATTTT.

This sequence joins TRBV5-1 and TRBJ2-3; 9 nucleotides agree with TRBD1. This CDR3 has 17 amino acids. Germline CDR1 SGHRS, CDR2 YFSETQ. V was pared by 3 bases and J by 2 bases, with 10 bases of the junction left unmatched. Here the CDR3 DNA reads TGCGCCAGCAGCTCACTTGCGGGGACAGGGCCCACAGATACGCAGTATTTT. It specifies CASSSLAGTGPTDTQYF. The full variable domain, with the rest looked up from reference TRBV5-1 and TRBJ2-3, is KAGVTQTPRYLIKTRGQQVTLSCSPISGHRSVSWYQQTPGQGLQFLFEYFSETQRNKGNFPGRFSGRQFSNSRSEMNVSTLELGDSALYLCASSSLAGTGPTDTQYFGPGTRLTVL.

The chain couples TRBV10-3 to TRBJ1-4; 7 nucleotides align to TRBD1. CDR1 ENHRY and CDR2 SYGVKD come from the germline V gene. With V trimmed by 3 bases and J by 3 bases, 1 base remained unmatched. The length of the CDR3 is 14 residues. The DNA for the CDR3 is TGTGCCATCAGTGAACAGGGGTCTAATGAAAAACTGTTTTTT. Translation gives CAISEQGSNEKLFF.

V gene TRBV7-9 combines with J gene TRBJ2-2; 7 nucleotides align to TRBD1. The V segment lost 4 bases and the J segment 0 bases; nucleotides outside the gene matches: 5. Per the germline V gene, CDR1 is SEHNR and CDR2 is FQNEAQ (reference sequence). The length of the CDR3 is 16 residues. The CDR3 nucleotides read TGTGCCAGCAGCTCCAGGGGGTCCGCGAACACCGGGGAGCTGTTTTTT. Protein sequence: CASSSRGSANTGELFF.

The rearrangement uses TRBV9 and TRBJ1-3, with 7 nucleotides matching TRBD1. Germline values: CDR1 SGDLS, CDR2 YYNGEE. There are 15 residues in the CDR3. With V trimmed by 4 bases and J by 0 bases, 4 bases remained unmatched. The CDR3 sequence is CASSPAGGSGNTIYF. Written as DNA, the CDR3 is TGTGCCAGCAGCCCGGCAGGGGGCTCTGGAAACACCATATATTTT.

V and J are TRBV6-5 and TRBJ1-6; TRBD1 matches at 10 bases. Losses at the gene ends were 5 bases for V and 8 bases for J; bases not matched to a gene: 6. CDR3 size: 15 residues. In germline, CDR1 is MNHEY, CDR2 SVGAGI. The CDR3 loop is CASSTSGTGDSPLHF. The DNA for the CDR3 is TGTGCCAGCAGTACTTCCGGGACAGGGGATTCACCCCTCCACTTT.

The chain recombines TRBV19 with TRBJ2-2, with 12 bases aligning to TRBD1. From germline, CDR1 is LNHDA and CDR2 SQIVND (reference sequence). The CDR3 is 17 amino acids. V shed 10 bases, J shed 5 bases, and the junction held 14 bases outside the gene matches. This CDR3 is CATKRRDRGRGTGELFF. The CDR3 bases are TGTGCCACCAAAAGGCGGGACAGGGGGCGCGGGACCGGGGAGCTGTTTTTT.

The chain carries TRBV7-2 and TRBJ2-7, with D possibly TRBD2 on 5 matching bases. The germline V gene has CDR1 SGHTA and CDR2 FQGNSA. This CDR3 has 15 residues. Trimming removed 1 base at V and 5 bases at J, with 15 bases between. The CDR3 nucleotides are TGTGCCAGCAGCTTAGGAGGGCAGGAGCACAACGAGCAGTACTTC. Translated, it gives CASSLGGQEHNEQYF.

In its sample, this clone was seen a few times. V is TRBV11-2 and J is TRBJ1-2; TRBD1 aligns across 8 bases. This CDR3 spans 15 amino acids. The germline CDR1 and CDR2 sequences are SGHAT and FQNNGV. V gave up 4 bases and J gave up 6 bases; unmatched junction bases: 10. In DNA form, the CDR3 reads TGTGCCAGCAGCTCCCAGACAGGGGTTTCTCATGGCTACACCTTC. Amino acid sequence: CASSSQTGVSHGYTF.

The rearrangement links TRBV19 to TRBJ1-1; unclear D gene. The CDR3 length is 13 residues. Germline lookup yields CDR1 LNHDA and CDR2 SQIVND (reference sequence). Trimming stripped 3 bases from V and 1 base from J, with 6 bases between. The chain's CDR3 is CASSIYGNTEAFF. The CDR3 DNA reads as TGTGCCAGTAGTATTTACGGGAACACTGAAGCTTTCTTT.

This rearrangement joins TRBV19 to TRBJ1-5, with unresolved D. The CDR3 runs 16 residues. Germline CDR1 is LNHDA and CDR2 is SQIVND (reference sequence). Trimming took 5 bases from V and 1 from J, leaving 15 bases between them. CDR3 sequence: CASSVTDYRSNQPQHF. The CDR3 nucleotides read TGTGCCAGTAGTGTTACGGACTACAGAAGCAATCAGCCCCAGCATTTT.

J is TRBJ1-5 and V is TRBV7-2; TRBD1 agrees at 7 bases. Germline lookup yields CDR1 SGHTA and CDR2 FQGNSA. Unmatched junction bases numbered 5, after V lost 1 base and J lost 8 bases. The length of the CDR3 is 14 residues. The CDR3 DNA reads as TGTGCCAGCAGCTTAGGAGGGGGCGGTAAGCCCCAGCATTTT. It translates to CASSLGGGGKPQHF.